Detailed here is one T cell receptor beta chain. PCR was performed using 60 Vbeta and 13 Jbeta primers. As processed by the authors: Tens of millions of unique TCR beta chains, 8.5 million to 14 million shared, were counted in a later analysis. The method was immunoSEQ multiplex PCR; TCRdb's version includes in-frame clones alone and lacks a portion of them. The V and J calls and clone size are taken from that table; D and trimming were inferred from the DNA. The table shows some 180,000 clones, with about 77% occurring only once. This sample stems from a study of cytomegalovirus exposure and HLA in healthy donors. Study details: Among the roughly 400 donors who were genotyped, about 80% fell in the genetic ancestry cluster that is associated with self-reported Caucasian donors.

Sequencing was carried out using PBMCs. This clonotype was sampled from a woman aged 30 to 39 in good health and CMV-seropositive.

The chain's CDR3 is CASSEARLAGAREQFF. The DNA of the CDR3 is TGTGCCAGCAGTGAAGCTAGACTAGCGGGGGCCCGAGAGCAGTTCTTC. The chain has TRBV2 and TRBJ2-1, with 12 bases identical to TRBD2. The CDR3 is made up of 16 amino acids. V lost 0 bases, J lost 10 bases, and 7 bases stayed unmatched. From germline, CDR1 is SNHLY and CDR2 FYNNEI.